This is a list of T cell receptor beta chains from one sample in a study of blood T cell repertoires in COVID-19. Sequencing used immunoSEQ multiplex PCR; TCRdb keeps in-frame clones, though not all of them. The sample includes hundreds of thousands of clones, 85% to 90% seen only once; the top ten take roughly 4%. The source material was PBMCs or T cells enriched from blood (not recorded which). The receptors stem from a woman aged 25-40 years with acute COVID-19. Each CDR3 is given with its conserved first and last residue. D genes are given only for firm matches. A clone size is listed for some rows: how often the clone was seen (once, few, many), or a class if it is expanded.

>TRBJ2-3|TRBD1|TRBV6-5|NA
CASSFTDRGGTDTQYF
TGTGCCAGCAGTTTTACGGACAGGGGAGGCACAGATACGCAGTATTTT
>TRBJ2-6|TRBD1|TRBV27|NA
CASSWGTGPGANVLTF
TGTGCCAGCAGTTGGGGGACAGGCCCTGGGGCCAACGTCCTGACTTTC
>TRBJ2-7|TRBD2|TRBV11-2|NA
CASSLAGGGEQYF
TGTGCCAGCAGCTTAGCGGGGGGTGGCGAGCAGTACTTC
>TRBJ2-3|TRBD2|TRBV30|NA
CAWSWSGGAGDTQYF
TGTGCCTGGAGTTGGAGCGGGGGGGCTGGAGATACGCAGTATTTT
>TRBJ1-1|NA|TRBV5-1|NA
CASSLDQGTEAFF
TGCGCCAGCAGCTTGGATCAGGGCACTGAAGCTTTCTTT
>TRBJ2-3|NA|TRBV19|once
CASSKGTPDDTQYF
TGTGCCAGTAGTAAAGGGACTCCGGATGATACGCAGTATTTT
>TRBJ2-7|TRBD1|TRBV2|NA
CASSEFTGESYEQYF
TGTGCCAGCAGTGAGTTTACAGGGGAATCCTACGAGCAGTACTTC
>TRBJ2-7|TRBD2|TRBV7-6|NA
CASSLGELAGGSYEQYF
TGTGCCAGCAGCTTAGGGGAACTAGCGGGGGGCTCCTACGAGCAGTACTTC
>TRBJ2-4|NA|TRBV2|NA
CASSEQSTKNIQYF
TGTGCCAGCAGTGAGCAGTCGACCAAAAACATTCAGTACTTC
>TRBJ2-7|NA|TRBV19|NA
CASSRYSRGTYEQYF
TGTGCCAGTAGCAGGTACAGCAGGGGTACCTACGAGCAGTACTTC
>TRBJ1-5|NA|TRBV5-1|NA
CASSLDSSNQPQHF
TGCGCCAGCAGCTTGGACAGTAGCAATCAGCCCCAGCATTTT
>TRBJ1-2|NA|TRBV24-1|NA
CATSAESTGSGDGYTF
TGTGCCACCAGTGCCGAATCCACCGGGTCCGGGGATGGCTACACCTTC
>TRBJ2-7|TRBD1|TRBV14|NA
CASSPRTGASYEQYF
TGTGCCAGCAGCCCCCGGACAGGGGCCTCCTACGAGCAGTACTTC
>TRBJ2-1|TRBD2|TRBV27|NA
CASSWTTSGSNNEQFF
TGTGCCAGCAGCTGGACCACTAGCGGGAGCAACAATGAGCAGTTCTTC
>TRBJ1-2|NA|TRBV7-8|NA
CASSLLTASGYTF
TGTGCCAGCAGCTTGCTGACAGCAAGCGGCTACACCTTC
>TRBJ2-7|NA|TRBV9|NA
CASSPRTFPGNYEQYF
TGTGCCAGCAGCCCAAGGACATTCCCGGGTAATTACGAGCAGTACTTC
>TRBJ1-2|TRBD1|TRBV28|NA
CASSTGTVNRGYTF
TGTGCCAGCAGCACCGGGACAGTCAATCGTGGCTACACCTTC
>TRBJ2-5|NA|TRBV25-1|NA
CASSSVTILMLETQYF
TGTGCCAGCAGCTCAGTGACAATACTTATGCTAGAGACCCAGTACTTC
>TRBJ2-3|TRBD2|TRBV10-2|NA
CASRAGGVGDTQYF
TGCGCCAGCAGAGCGGGGGGGGTGGGCGATACGCAGTATTTT
>TRBJ2-1|NA|TRBV18|NA
CASSPVYGGSYNEQFF
TGTGCCAGCTCACCAGTTTACGGGGGTTCCTACAATGAGCAGTTCTTC
>TRBJ1-4|NA|TRBV19|once
CASSMTDYEKLFF
TGTGCCAGTAGTATGACAGATTACGAAAAACTGTTTTTT
>TRBJ1-6|TRBD1|TRBV7-9|NA
CASSLTGGTAGSYNSPLHF
TGTGCCAGCAGCTTAACAGGGGGTACGGCAGGCTCCTATAATTCACCCCTCCACTTT
>TRBJ2-5|NA|TRBV19|NA
CASSIGRGRQETQYF
TGTGCCAGTAGTATAGGGAGAGGGCGGCAAGAGACCCAGTACTTC
>TRBJ2-5|TRBD1|TRBV2|NA
CASSEDYRGRETQYF
TGTGCCAGCAGTGAAGACTACAGGGGGCGGGAGACCCAGTACTTC
>TRBJ1-3|NA|TRBV7-9|NA
CASSHTNSGNTIYF
TGTGCCAGCAGTCACACCAACTCTGGAAACACCATATATTTT
>TRBJ2-3|TRBD1|TRBV28|NA
CASSSYRGRTDTQYF
TGTGCCAGCAGTTCCTACAGGGGGCGCACAGATACGCAGTATTTT
>TRBJ2-6|TRBD2|TRBV9|NA
CASSSPRGGAGANVLTF
TGTGCCAGCAGCTCACCCCGGGGGGGGGCCGGGGCCAACGTCCTGACTTTC
>TRBJ1-1|TRBD1|TRBV3-1/TRBV3-2|NA
CASSYQTGLTEAFF
TGTGCCAGCAGCTATCAGACAGGGCTCACTGAAGCTTTCTTT
>TRBJ1-4|NA|TRBV19|NA
CASSIGTDEKLFF
TGTGCCAGTAGTATAGGGACTGATGAAAAACTGTTTTTT
>TRBJ1-4|NA|TRBV19|NA
CASSITGLHEKLFF
TGTGCCAGTAGTATAACGGGACTTCATGAAAAACTGTTTTTT
>TRBJ1-5|NA|TRBV4-3|NA
CASSQDISNQPQHF
TGCGCCAGCAGCCAAGATATTAGCAATCAGCCCCAGCATTTT
>TRBJ2-4|NA|TRBV27|NA
CASSFEGSLAKNIQYF
TGTGCCAGCAGTTTCGAGGGATCCTTAGCCAAAAACATTCAGTACTTC
>TRBJ2-1|NA|TRBV7-9|NA
CASSLWRVHHNEQFF
TGTGCCAGCAGCTTATGGAGGGTACACCACAATGAGCAGTTCTTC
>TRBJ1-1|TRBD1|TRBV6-5|NA
CASSYPTGGTPFF
TGTGCCAGCAGTTACCCGACAGGGGGAACGCCTTTCTTT
>TRBJ1-2|NA|TRBV18|NA
CASSLNTGSYGYTF
TGTGCCAGCTCACTTAATACAGGGAGCTATGGCTACACCTTC
>TRBJ2-3|TRBD2|TRBV7-3|NA
CASRFTPGGAPDTQYF
TGTGCCAGCAGGTTTACTCCGGGGGGAGCTCCAGATACGCAGTATTTT
>TRBJ2-2|NA|TRBV9|NA
CASSVQGNTGELFF
TGTGCCAGCAGCGTCCAGGGAAACACCGGGGAGCTGTTTTTT
>TRBJ2-1|NA|TRBV18|NA
CASSPGHESYNEQFF
TGTGCCAGCTCACCGGGACACGAATCCTACAATGAGCAGTTCTTC
>TRBJ2-4|NA|TRBV3-1/TRBV3-2|once
CASSQPGVTKNIQYF
TGTGCCAGCAGCCAACCGGGGGTCACCAAAAACATTCAGTACTTC
>TRBJ1-1|NA|TRBV14|NA
CASSLYLNTEAFF
TGTGCCAGCAGCCTCTACCTCAACACTGAAGCTTTCTTT
>TRBJ2-2|NA|TRBV30|once
CAWKPWRGTTGELFF
TGTGCCTGGAAGCCCTGGCGGGGAACCACCGGGGAGCTGTTTTTT